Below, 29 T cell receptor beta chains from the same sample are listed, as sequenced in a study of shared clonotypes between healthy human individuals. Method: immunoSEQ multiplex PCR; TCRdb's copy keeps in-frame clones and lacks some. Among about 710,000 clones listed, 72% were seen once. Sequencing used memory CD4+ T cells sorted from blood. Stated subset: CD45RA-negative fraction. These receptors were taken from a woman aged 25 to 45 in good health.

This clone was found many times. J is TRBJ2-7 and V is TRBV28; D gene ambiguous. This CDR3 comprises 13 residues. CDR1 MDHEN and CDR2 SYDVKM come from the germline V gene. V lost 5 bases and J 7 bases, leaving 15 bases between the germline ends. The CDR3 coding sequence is TGTGCCAGCAGTCCAACCTTCAAGCTTGAGCAGTACTTC. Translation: CASSPTFKLEQYF.

The CDR3 nucleotides read TGTGCCTGTATGGGGGGGAACACTGAAGCTTTCTTT. Translating gives CACMGGNTEAFF. The chain has TRBV30 and TRBJ1-1, with D possibly matching TRBD1 (5 bases). This CDR3 comprises 12 residues. Trimming removed 6 bases at V and 1 base at J, with 9 bases between. From germline, CDR1 is GTSNPN and CDR2 SVGIG (reference sequence). Looking up the rest from reference TRBV30 and TRBJ1-1 gives the full variable domain: SQTIHQWPATLVQPVGSPLSLECTVEGTSNPNLYWYRQAAGRGLQLLFYSVGIGQISSEVPQNLSASRPQDRQFILSSKKLLLSDSGFYLCACMGGNTEAFFGQGTRLTVV.

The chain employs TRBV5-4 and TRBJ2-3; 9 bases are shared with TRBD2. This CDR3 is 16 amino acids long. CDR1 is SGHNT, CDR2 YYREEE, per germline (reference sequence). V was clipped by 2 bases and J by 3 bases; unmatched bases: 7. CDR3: CASSFLAGRSTDTQYF. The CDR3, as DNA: TGTGCCAGCAGCTTTCTAGCGGGACGGTCAACAGATACGCAGTATTTT.

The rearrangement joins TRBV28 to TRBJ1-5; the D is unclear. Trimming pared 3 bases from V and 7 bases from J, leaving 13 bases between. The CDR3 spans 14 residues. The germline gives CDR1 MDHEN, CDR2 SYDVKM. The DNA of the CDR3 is TGTGCCAGCAGTTTTGGGGTTGGTGACCAGCCCCAGCATTTT. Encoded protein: CASSFGVGDQPQHF.

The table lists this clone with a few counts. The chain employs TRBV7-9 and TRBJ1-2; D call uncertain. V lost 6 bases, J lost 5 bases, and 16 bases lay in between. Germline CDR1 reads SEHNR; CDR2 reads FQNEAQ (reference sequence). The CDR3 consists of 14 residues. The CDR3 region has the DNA TGTGCCAGCAGTTTCGGTCAGATACGGTATGGCTACACCTTC. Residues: CASSFGQIRYGYTF.

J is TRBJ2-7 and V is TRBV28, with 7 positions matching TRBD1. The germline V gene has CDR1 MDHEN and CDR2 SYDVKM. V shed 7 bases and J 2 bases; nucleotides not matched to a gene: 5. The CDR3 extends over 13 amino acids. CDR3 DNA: TGTGCCAGCACCACTCAGGGGGCCTACGAGCAGTACTTC. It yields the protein CASTTQGAYEQYF.

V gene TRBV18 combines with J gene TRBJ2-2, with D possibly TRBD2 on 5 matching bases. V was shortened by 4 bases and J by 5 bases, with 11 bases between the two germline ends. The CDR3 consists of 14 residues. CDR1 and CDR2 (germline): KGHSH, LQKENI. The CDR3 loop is CASSHSGTTGELFF. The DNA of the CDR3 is TGTGCCAGCTCACATTCGGGAACTACCGGGGAGCTGTTTTTT.

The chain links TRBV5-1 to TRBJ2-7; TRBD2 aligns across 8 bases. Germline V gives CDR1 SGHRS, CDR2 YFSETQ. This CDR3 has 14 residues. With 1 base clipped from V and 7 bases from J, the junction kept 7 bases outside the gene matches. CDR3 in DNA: TGCGCCAGCAGCTTGAGCGGGAGTTTATGGGAGCAGTACTTC. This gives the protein CASSLSGSLWEQYF. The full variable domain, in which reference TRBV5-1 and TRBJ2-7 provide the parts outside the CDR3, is KAGVTQTPRYLIKTRGQQVTLSCSPISGHRSVSWYQQTPGQGLQFLFEYFSETQRNKGNFPGRFSGRQFSNSRSEMNVSTLELGDSALYLCASSLSGSLWEQYFGPGTRLTVT.

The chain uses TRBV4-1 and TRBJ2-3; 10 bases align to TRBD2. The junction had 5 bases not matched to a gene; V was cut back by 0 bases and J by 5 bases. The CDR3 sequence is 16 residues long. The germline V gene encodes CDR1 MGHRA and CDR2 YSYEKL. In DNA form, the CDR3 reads TGCGCCAGCAGCCAAGACTCTAGCGGGAGTGAAGATACGCAGTATTTT. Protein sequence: CASSQDSSGSEDTQYF.

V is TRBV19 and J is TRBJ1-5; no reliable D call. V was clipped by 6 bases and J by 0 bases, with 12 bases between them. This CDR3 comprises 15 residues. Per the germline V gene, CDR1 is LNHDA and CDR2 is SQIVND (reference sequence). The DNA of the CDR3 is TGTGCCAGTAGCTTAGGACTGTATAGCAATCAGCCCCAGCATTTT. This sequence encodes CASSLGLYSNQPQHF.

The CDR3 region is CASSFLFRDQGDEQFF. CDR3 sequence (DNA): TGTGCCAGCAGCTTCCTTTTTAGGGATCAAGGGGATGAGCAGTTCTTC. The rearrangement links TRBV7-6 to TRBJ2-1; D perhaps matches TRBD1 (5 bases). Trimming left V 3 bases short and J 8 bases short, with 20 bases between. CDR1 and CDR2 (germline): SGHVS, FNYEAQ. CDR3 length equals 16 residues.

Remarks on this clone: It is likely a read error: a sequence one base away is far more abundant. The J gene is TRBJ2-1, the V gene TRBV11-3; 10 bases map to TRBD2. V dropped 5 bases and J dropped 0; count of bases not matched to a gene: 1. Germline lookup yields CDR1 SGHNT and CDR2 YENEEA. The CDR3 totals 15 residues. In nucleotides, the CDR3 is TGTGCCAGCAGCCCTAGCGGGGGCTCCTACAATGAGCAGTTCTTC. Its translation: CASSPSGGSYNEQFF.

DNA of the CDR3: TGTGCCAGCAGCTTTGTTCCGGGGGGTGACACCGGGGAGCTGTTTTTT. Amino acids: CASSFVPGGDTGELFF. The V gene is TRBV11-2, the J gene TRBJ2-2, with 7 bases matching TRBD2. The CDR3 contains 16 residues. CDR1 and CDR2 from the germline V gene are SGHAT and FQNNGV. The ends lost 3 bases at V and 3 bases at J; junction bases unmatched: 7.

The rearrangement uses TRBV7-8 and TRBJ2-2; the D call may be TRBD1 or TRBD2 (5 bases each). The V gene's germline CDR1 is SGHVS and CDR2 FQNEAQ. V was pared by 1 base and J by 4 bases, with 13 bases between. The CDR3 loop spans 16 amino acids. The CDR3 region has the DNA TGTGCCAGCAGCTTAGTAAAGCAGGGAGCCACCGGGGAGCTGTTTTTT. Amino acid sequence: CASSLVKQGATGELFF. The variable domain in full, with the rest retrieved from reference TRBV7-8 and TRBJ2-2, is GAGVSQSPRYKVAKRGQDVALRCDPISGHVSLFWYQQALGQGPEFLTYFQNEAQLDKSGLPSDRFFAERPEGSVSTLKIQRTQQEDSAVYLCASSLVKQGATGELFFGEGSRLTVL.

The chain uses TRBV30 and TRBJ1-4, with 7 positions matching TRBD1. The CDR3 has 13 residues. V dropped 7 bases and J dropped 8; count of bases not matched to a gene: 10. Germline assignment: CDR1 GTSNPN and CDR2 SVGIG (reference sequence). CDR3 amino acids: CAYNRGPGEKLFF. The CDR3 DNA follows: TGTGCCTATAACAGGGGACCGGGGGAAAAACTGTTTTTT.

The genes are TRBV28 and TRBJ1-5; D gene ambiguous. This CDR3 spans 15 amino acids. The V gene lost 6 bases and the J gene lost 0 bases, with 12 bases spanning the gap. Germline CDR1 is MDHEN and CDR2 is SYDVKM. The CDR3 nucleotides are TGTGCCAGCAGCCCCCCAGTAGATAGCAATCAGCCCCAGCATTTT. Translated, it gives CASSPPVDSNQPQHF.

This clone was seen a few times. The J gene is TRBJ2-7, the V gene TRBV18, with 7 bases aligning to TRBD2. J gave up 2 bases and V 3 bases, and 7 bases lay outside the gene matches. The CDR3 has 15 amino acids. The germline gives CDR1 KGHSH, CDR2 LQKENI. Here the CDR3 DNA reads TGTGCCAGCTCACCGGGAGGGACCAATCCCTACGAGCAGTACTTC. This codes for CASSPGGTNPYEQYF.

This CDR3 is CASSLEGGVYGYTF. The CDR3 DNA is TGTGCCAGCAGCTTAGAAGGGGGGGTCTATGGCTACACCTTC. This rearrangement joins TRBV7-8 to TRBJ1-2; the D gene is possibly TRBD1 (6 bases). Deletions cut 1 base from V and 4 bases from J, with 10 bases between. Germline-derived CDR1 and CDR2 are SGHVS and FQNEAQ. The CDR3 is 14 residues long.

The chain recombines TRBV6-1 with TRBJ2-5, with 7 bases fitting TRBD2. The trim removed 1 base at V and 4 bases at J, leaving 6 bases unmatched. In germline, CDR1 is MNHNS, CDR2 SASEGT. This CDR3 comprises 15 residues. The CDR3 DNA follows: TGTGCCAGCAGTGAAGTTGGGGGAGGGCCAGAGACCCAGTACTTC. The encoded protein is CASSEVGGGPETQYF.

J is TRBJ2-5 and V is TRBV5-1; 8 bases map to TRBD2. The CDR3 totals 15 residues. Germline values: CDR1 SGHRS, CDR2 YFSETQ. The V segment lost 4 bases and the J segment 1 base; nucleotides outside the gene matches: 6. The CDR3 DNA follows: TGCGCCAGCAGCGTAACGGGAGGGCCCCAAGAGACCCAGTACTTC. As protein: CASSVTGGPQETQYF.

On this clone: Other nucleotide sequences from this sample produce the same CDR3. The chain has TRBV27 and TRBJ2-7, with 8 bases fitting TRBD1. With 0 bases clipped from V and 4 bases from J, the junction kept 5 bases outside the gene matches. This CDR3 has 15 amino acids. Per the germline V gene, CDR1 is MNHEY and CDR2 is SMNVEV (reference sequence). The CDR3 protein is CASSLSGRGLYEQYF. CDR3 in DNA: TGTGCCAGCAGTTTATCGGGCAGGGGGCTATACGAGCAGTACTTC.

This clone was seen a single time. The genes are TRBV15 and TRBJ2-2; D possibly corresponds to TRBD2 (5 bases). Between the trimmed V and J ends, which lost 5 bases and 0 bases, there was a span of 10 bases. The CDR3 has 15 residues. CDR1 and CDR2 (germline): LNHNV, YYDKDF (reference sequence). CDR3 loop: CATSGERTNTGELFF. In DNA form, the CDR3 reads TGTGCCACCAGCGGTGAGCGGACGAACACCGGGGAGCTGTTTTTT. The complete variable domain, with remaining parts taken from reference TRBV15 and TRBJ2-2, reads DAMVIQNPRYQVTQFGKPVTLSCSQTLNHNVMYWYQQKSSQAPKLLFHYYDKDFNNEADTPDNFQSRRPNTSFCFLDIRSPGLGDTAMYLCATSGERTNTGELFFGEGSRLTVL.

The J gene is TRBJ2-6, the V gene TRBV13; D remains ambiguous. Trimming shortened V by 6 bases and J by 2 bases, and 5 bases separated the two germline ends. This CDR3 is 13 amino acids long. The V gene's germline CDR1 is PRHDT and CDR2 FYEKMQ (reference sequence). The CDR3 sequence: CASSVTGANVLTF. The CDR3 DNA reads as TGTGCCAGCAGTGTAACTGGGGCCAACGTCCTGACTTTC. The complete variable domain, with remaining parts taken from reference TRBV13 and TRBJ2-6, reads AAGVIQSPRHLIKEKRETATLKCYPIPRHDTVYWYQQGPGQDPQFLISFYEKMQSDKGSIPDRFSAQQFSDYHSELNMSSLELGDSALYFCASSVTGANVLTFGAGSRLTVL.

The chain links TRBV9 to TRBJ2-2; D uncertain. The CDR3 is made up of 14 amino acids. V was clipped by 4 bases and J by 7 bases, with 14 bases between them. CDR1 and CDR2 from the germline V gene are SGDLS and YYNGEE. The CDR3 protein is CASSPILLGGELFF. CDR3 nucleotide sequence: TGTGCCAGCAGCCCCATTCTCCTGGGCGGGGAGCTGTTTTTT.

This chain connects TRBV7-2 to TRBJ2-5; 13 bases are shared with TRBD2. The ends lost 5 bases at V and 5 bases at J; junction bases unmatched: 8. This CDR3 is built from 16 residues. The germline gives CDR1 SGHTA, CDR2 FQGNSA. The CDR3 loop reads CASSPPGLAGRETQYF. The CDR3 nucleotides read TGTGCCAGCAGCCCACCGGGACTAGCGGGACGGGAGACCCAGTACTTC.

The CDR3 loop reads CASSKRGGRATDTQYF. As DNA, the CDR3 is TGTGCCAGCAGCAAACGGGGGGGGCGGGCGACAGATACGCAGTATTTT. V usage is TRBV11-2 and J usage is TRBJ2-3, with 8 nucleotides matching TRBD2. From germline, CDR1 is SGHAT and CDR2 FQNNGV. J was trimmed by 3 bases and V by 5 bases; bases with no gene match: 10. The CDR3 totals 16 residues.

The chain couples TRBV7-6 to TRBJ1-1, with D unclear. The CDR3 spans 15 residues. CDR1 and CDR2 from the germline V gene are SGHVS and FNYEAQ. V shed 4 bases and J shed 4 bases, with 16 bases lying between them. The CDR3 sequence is CASSSFGLEATEAFF. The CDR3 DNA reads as TGTGCCAGCAGCTCCTTCGGGCTGGAGGCCACTGAAGCTTTCTTT.

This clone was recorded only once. The CDR3 nucleotides are TGTGCCAGCAGCGGTCGGGGGTCGGGAGAGACCCAGTACTTC. Translating it yields CASSGRGSGETQYF. The V gene is TRBV9, the J gene TRBJ2-5, with a weak D call TRBD2 (6 bases). This CDR3 contains 14 residues. Deletions cut 3 bases from V and 4 bases from J, with 13 bases between. CDR1 SGDLS and CDR2 YYNGEE come from the germline V gene.

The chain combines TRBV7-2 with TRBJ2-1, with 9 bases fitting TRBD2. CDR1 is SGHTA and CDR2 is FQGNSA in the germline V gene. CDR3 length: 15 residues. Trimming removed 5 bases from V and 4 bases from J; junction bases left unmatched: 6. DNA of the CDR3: TGTGCCAGCAGCACGCGGGAGGGACCTTACAATGAGCAGTTCTTC. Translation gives CASSTREGPYNEQFF. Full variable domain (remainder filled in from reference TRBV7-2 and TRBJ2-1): GAGVSQSPSNKVTEKGKDVELRCDPISGHTALYWYRQSLGQGLEFLIYFQGNSAPDKSGLPSDRFSAERTGGSVSTLTIQRTQQEDSAVYLCASSTREGPYNEQFFGPGTRLTVL.